The entry below describes one TCR beta chain. Its specificity is not known. Sequenced by immunoSEQ multiplex PCR; TCRdb stores in-frame clones only, minus some. The sample shows approximately 82,000 clones, about 85% of them seen only once. The sample is drawn from a study of radiotherapy plus CTLA-4 blockade in lung cancer. Study results and limitations: TCR clones from tumors expanded in blood after radiotherapy plus ipilimumab.

This receptor was identified in a human donor with non-small cell lung cancer that progressed on radiotherapy plus ipilimumab. This material consisted of peripheral blood, taken from a patient treated with radiotherapy plus ipilimumab.

In DNA, the CDR3 is TGTGCCAGCAGAATGGGACAGCAGTCGGGGACCCAGTACTTC. Translated, it gives CASRMGQQSGTQYF. The rearrangement links TRBV7-9 to TRBJ2-5; 7 bases line up with TRBD1. This CDR3 is built from 14 residues. V dropped 6 bases and J dropped 7; count of bases not matched to a gene: 11. CDR1 and CDR2 (germline): SEHNR, FQNEAQ (reference sequence).